The 27 T cell receptor beta chains given below trace back to one sample, sequenced in a study of blood T cell repertoires in COVID-19. Profiling relied on immunoSEQ multiplex PCR, and the TCRdb table lists in-frame clones only, not all of them. The data show 45,000 to 65,000 clones, 90% to 95% seen once. The sequenced sample was peripheral blood. The receptors shown here come from a human donor in a cohort sampled during active COVID-19.

The chain carries TRBV5-5 and TRBJ1-3, with D unresolved. Trimming took 1 base from V and 0 from J, leaving 8 bases between them. CDR1 is SGHKS, CDR2 YYEKEE, per germline (reference sequence). The CDR3 is made up of 15 amino acids. CDR3 region: CASSLHFASGNTIYF. Written as DNA, the CDR3 is TGTGCCAGCAGCTTGCACTTCGCCTCTGGAAACACCATATATTTT. Full variable domain (outside the CDR3, taken from reference TRBV5-5 and TRBJ1-3): DAGVTQSPTHLIKTRGQQVTLRCSPISGHKSVSWYQQVLGQGPQFIFQYYEKEERGRGNFPDRFSARQFPNYSSELNVNALLLGDSALYLCASSLHFASGNTIYFGEGSWLTVV.

The rearrangement uses TRBV3-1 (or the pseudogene TRBV3-2) and TRBJ2-3; possible D gene TRBD1, 6 bases. The CDR3 has 14 residues. In germline, CDR1 is LGHDT, CDR2 YNNKEL (reference sequence). Trimming stripped 5 bases from V and 6 bases from J, with 15 bases between. DNA for the CDR3: TGTGCCAGCAGCGTTGGGACAATCGAGGATACGCAGTATTTT. Amino acids: CASSVGTIEDTQYF.

The rearrangement uses TRBV7-9 and TRBJ2-1, with a tentative D call TRBD2 (5 bases). Trimming took 10 bases from V and 4 from J, leaving 8 bases between them. Germline values: CDR1 SEHNR, CDR2 FQNEAQ (reference sequence). This CDR3 is built from 11 residues. The CDR3 protein is CATGKYNEQFF. Written as DNA, the CDR3 is TGTGCCACCGGGAAATACAATGAGCAGTTCTTC.

Concerning this clone itself: The same CDR3 is also encoded by other DNA sequences in this sample. The chain joins TRBV9 to TRBJ1-3, with unresolved D. Between the trimmed V and J ends, which lost 0 bases and 4 bases, there was a span of 5 bases. Germline V gene lookup returns CDR1 SGDLS and CDR2 YYNGEE. CDR3 length equals 13 residues. CDR3 DNA sequence: TGTGCCAGCAGCGTAGCTTCCGGAAACACCATATATTTT. Protein sequence: CASSVASGNTIYF.

The chain has TRBV10-3 and TRBJ1-3; D remains ambiguous. The CDR3 extends over 15 amino acids. Deletions cut 11 bases from V and 4 bases from J, with 21 bases between. Germline assignment: CDR1 ENHRY and CDR2 SYGVKD. The CDR3 loop is CAAGRTDPLGNTIYF. DNA of the CDR3: TGTGCCGCCGGGAGGACGGACCCCTTGGGAAACACCATATATTTT.

This clone has just one count. The junction shows a germline mismatch at one end, possibly a read error. The J gene is TRBJ2-5, the V gene TRBV6-5, with D possibly being TRBD2 (5 bases). From germline, CDR1 is MNHEY and CDR2 SVGAGI. This CDR3 has 13 residues. For the CDR3, the DNA is TGTGCCAGCAGTTACTCCCGGGGAGAGGCCCAGTACTTC. Protein product: CASSYSRGEAQYF.

The CDR3 loop reads CAIKGTGEENEQFF. DNA of the CDR3: TGTGCCATCAAGGGGACAGGGGAAGAGAATGAGCAGTTCTTC. The rearrangement joins TRBV10-3 to TRBJ2-1; TRBD1 agrees at 10 bases. After removal of 7 bases from V and 7 bases from J, the junction contained 7 bases not matched to a gene. CDR1 is ENHRY and CDR2 is SYGVKD in the germline V gene. The CDR3 extends over 14 amino acids.

The chain is built from TRBV15 and TRBJ2-5; D is possibly TRBD1 (6 bases). The CDR3 has 17 residues. Germline V gene data show CDR1 as LNHNV and CDR2 as YYDKDF (reference sequence). The V and J ends lost 3 bases and 5 bases respectively, with 22 bases between them. CDR3 region: CATSRSYRTLRGETQYF. As DNA, the CDR3 is TGTGCCACCAGCAGGAGCTATCGCACTCTCAGGGGTGAGACCCAGTACTTC.

The chain links TRBV18 to TRBJ2-1; D call uncertain. This CDR3 has 15 amino acids. CDR1 is KGHSH, CDR2 LQKENI, per germline. Deletions cut 3 bases from V and 1 base from J, with 10 bases between. The CDR3 DNA reads TGTGCCAGCTCACCCGAGGCGGTTTCCTACAATGAGCAGTTCTTC. Translating gives CASSPEAVSYNEQFF.

The V and J genes are TRBV9 and TRBJ2-3; D might be TRBD2 (6 bases). The CDR3 has 13 residues. Germline V gene sequence: CDR1 SGDLS, CDR2 YYNGEE. Trimming took off 7 bases at V and 4 bases at J, with 13 bases between the two ends. In DNA, the CDR3 is TGTGCCAGCGGGGACTTCGGCCCAGATACGCAGTATTTT. It yields the protein CASGDFGPDTQYF.

The chain is built from TRBV6-5 and TRBJ2-1, with D possibly being TRBD2 (6 bases). Germline assignment: CDR1 MNHEY and CDR2 SVGAGI. V lost 8 bases and J lost 5, with 16 bases in between. The CDR3 is 14 residues long. CDR3 bases: TGTGCCAGCGCACCGGGACTGGCTAACAATGAGCAGTTCTTC. Its translation is CASAPGLANNEQFF.

The V gene is TRBV5-4, the J gene TRBJ2-1; D may be TRBD2 (6 bases). V was shortened by 4 bases and J by 1 base, with 9 bases between the two germline ends. The CDR3 is made up of 14 amino acids. Germline CDR1 SGHNT, CDR2 YYREEE (reference sequence). In nucleotides, the CDR3 is TGTGCCAGCAGCCCGCGGGATTCCTACAATGAGCAGTTCTTC. It is translated as CASSPRDSYNEQFF.

The chain joins TRBV4-2 to TRBJ1-4; 12 nucleotides line up with TRBD1. The germline V gene has CDR1 LGHNA and CDR2 YNFKEQ. Trimming removed 1 base from V and 5 bases from J; junction bases left unmatched: 8. This CDR3 spans 18 amino acids. CDR3 amino acids: CASSQASGTGGRNEKLFF. The CDR3 nucleotides are TGTGCCAGCAGCCAAGCGTCCGGGACAGGGGGCCGGAATGAAAAACTGTTTTTT.

The genes are TRBV5-6 and TRBJ1-1, with a tentative D call TRBD1 (5 bases). The CDR3 is 13 amino acids. In germline, CDR1 is SGHDT, CDR2 YYEEEE. Trimming took off 3 bases at V and 1 base at J, with 7 bases between the two ends. CDR3 sequence (DNA): TGTGCCAGCAGCTCGACAGCGAACACTGAAGCTTTCTTT. Translated: CASSSTANTEAFF.

The chain couples TRBV7-3 to TRBJ2-1, with D perhaps TRBD1 (6 bases). The germline V and J ends were trimmed by 10 bases and 5 bases, with 12 bases remaining between them. Germline V gene data show CDR1 as SGHTA and CDR2 as FQGTGA. The length of the CDR3 is 12 residues. CDR3 sequence: CAKAGAHNEQFF. CDR3 DNA: TGTGCCAAAGCAGGGGCACACAATGAGCAGTTCTTC.

Only one count was recorded for this clone. The chain is built from TRBV15 and TRBJ2-2; the D gene is possibly TRBD2 (6 bases). CDR1 is LNHNV, CDR2 YYDKDF, per germline (reference sequence). V was cut by 8 bases and J by 5 bases, with 12 bases left in between. This CDR3 spans 13 amino acids. CDR3 amino acids: CATGSRGTGELFF. The CDR3 nucleotides read TGTGCCACCGGCTCCCGGGGGACCGGGGAGCTGTTTTTT.

The chain carries TRBV3-1 (or the pseudogene TRBV3-2) and TRBJ1-2; tentatively, D is TRBD1 (6 bases). There are 13 residues in the CDR3. Germline loops: CDR1 LGHDT, CDR2 YNNKEL (reference sequence). V lost 4 bases and J lost 8, with 14 bases in between. The CDR3 sequence: CASSLGGSGGYTF. CDR3 coding DNA: TGTGCCAGCAGCCTAGGGGGAAGTGGAGGCTACACCTTC.

This chain connects TRBV11-2 to TRBJ2-3; D might be TRBD2 (6 bases). V was cut by 5 bases and J by 11 bases, with 11 bases left in between. CDR1 is SGHAT, CDR2 FQNNGV, per germline. The CDR3 totals 11 residues. Written as DNA, the CDR3 is TGTGCCAGCAGCCACTGGAGGGGGCAGTATTTT. This codes for CASSHWRGQYF.

J is TRBJ1-1 and V is TRBV12-3 or TRBV12-4; 8 positions agree with TRBD1. V dropped 10 bases and J dropped 11; count of bases not matched to a gene: 9. The CDR3 loop spans 11 amino acids. The CDR3 region is CATRNRGTAFF. The CDR3 DNA follows: TGTGCCACCAGAAACAGGGGGACGGCTTTCTTT.

In its sample, this clone was seen once. The J gene is TRBJ2-7, the V gene TRBV6-2 or TRBV6-3, with D maybe TRBD2 (5 bases). Deletions cut 4 bases from V and 1 base from J, with 8 bases between. This CDR3 is built from 13 residues. Per germline, CDR1 MNHEY and CDR2 SVGEGT. DNA for the CDR3: TGTGCCAGCAGTTCCCCGGGGTCCTACGAGCAGTACGTC. Amino acids: CASSSPGSYEQYV.

The V gene is TRBV13, the J gene TRBJ1-3, with 7 nucleotides matching TRBD1. The CDR3 totals 16 residues. J lost 8 bases, V lost 1 base, and 11 bases had no gene match. Germline values: CDR1 PRHDT, CDR2 FYEKMQ (reference sequence). CDR3 nucleotides: TGTGCCAGCAGCTTAGCACAGGGGTATAGGATGGACACCATATATTTT. It encodes CASSLAQGYRMDTIYF.

A word on this clone: The sample has other DNA sequences that encode this CDR3 too. The chain joins TRBV4-1 to TRBJ2-2; TRBD1 agrees at 8 bases. Germline V lookup: CDR1 MGHRA, CDR2 YSYEKL. V gave up 8 bases and J gave up 1 base; unmatched junction bases: 3. The CDR3 extends over 14 amino acids. As DNA, the CDR3 is TGCGCCAGCTCAGACAGGGGGAACACCGGGGAGCTGTTTTTT. Amino acids: CASSDRGNTGELFF.

This chain uses TRBV9 with TRBJ2-3; D perhaps matches TRBD1 (7 bases). Trimming left V 1 base short and J 3 bases short, with 15 bases between. This CDR3 is 16 amino acids long. Germline V gene lookup returns CDR1 SGDLS and CDR2 YYNGEE. Here the CDR3 reads CASSVRQGGGTDTQYF. The CDR3 DNA is TGTGCCAGCAGCGTACGACAGGGAGGTGGGACAGATACGCAGTATTTT.

This clone is a singleton in its sample. The rearrangement joins TRBV2 to TRBJ1-2; D is unresolved. Germline loops: CDR1 SNHLY, CDR2 FYNNEI. The V and J ends lost 0 bases and 5 bases respectively, with 13 bases between them. This CDR3 has 15 amino acids. CDR3 nucleotide sequence: TGTGCCAGCAGTGAAGCTCGTGGCACGTCTTATGGCTACACCTTC. This encodes CASSEARGTSYGYTF.

The chain employs TRBV2 and TRBJ1-3; 7 bases match TRBD1. Germline values: CDR1 SNHLY, CDR2 FYNNEI. The V and J ends lost 8 bases and 15 bases, in that order; junction bases with no gene match: 19. The CDR3 sequence is 14 residues long. CDR3: CASQEQGTVAGEYF. In DNA, the CDR3 is TGTGCCAGCCAGGAACAGGGGACCGTCGCTGGCGAATATTTT.

The chain has TRBV10-3 and TRBJ1-2; no firm D call. The germline gives CDR1 ENHRY, CDR2 SYGVKD. V lost 2 bases and J 4 bases, leaving 8 bases between the germline ends. CDR3 length: 13 amino acids. Here the CDR3 DNA reads TGTGCCATCAGTGAGATACAGCTCTATGGCTACACCTTC. Translation: CAISEIQLYGYTF.

The gene calls are TRBV7-2 and TRBJ1-2; D may be TRBD1 (5 bases). Germline values: CDR1 SGHTA, CDR2 FQGNSA. The CDR3 covers 16 residues. Trimming left V 4 bases short and J 0 bases short, with 15 bases between. CDR3 sequence reads: CASSSARDSPNYGYTF. The DNA of the CDR3 is TGTGCCAGCAGCTCTGCCCGCGACAGCCCTAACTATGGCTACACCTTC.